The rows below give T cell receptor beta chains drawn from one sample of a study of control samples from healthy donors and cancer patients. This table comes from immunoSEQ multiplex PCR, and its TCRdb copy is limited to in-frame clones, with some not included. The sample carries about 120,000 clones, 75% to 90% recorded once. Sequencing was carried out using PBMCs. The origin of the receptors is a woman aged 50 to 60 with colorectal cancer. CDR3s include the opening cysteine and the closing phenylalanine or tryptophan. A D gene is named only where the DNA matches it firmly. Not all rows give a size; the values are once, few, many and, for expanded clones, a class.

abundance	v_gene	j_gene	d_gene	CDR3aa	CDR3nt
.	TRBV5-6	TRBJ2-7	.	CASSSMGRYEQYF	TGTGCCAGCAGCTCAATGGGCCGGTACGAGCAGTACTTC
.	TRBV29-1	TRBJ1-3	.	CSVGTSASGNTIYF	TGCAGCGTAGGGACGTCTGCCTCCGGAAACACCATATATTTT
.	TRBV2	TRBJ1-2	TRBD1	CASSAWGGTGASLFYTF	TGTGCCAGCAGTGCCTGGGGGGGAACAGGGGCCTCCCTTTTCTACACCTTC
.	TRBV7-9	TRBJ2-1	.	CASNELNNYEQFF	TGTGCCAGCAACGAACTTAACAACTATGAGCAGTTCTTC
.	TRBV10-3	TRBJ2-7	.	CAISLGPNYEQYF	TGTGCCATCAGCCTGGGCCCGAACTACGAGCAGTACTTC
.	TRBV2	TRBJ2-3	.	CASSEGGSSRTDTQYF	TGTGCCAGCAGTGAAGGTGGCTCCAGTCGCACAGATACGCAGTATTTT
.	TRBV5-1	TRBJ2-7	TRBD1	CASSVGTGTYEQYF	TGCGCCAGCAGCGTCGGGACAGGCACCTACGAGCAGTACTTC
.	TRBV9	TRBJ2-2	.	CASSPRTNSGTGELFF	TGTGCCAGCAGCCCTAGGACGAACTCGGGCACCGGGGAGCTGTTTTTT
.	TRBV7-8	TRBJ2-1	TRBD1	CASSFRDRHNEQFF	TGTGCCAGCAGCTTCCGGGACAGACACAATGAGCAGTTCTTC
.	TRBV11-2	TRBJ2-5	TRBD1	CASSLDRGSRETQYF	TGTGCCAGCAGCTTAGACAGGGGGTCTCGAGAGACCCAGTACTTC
.	TRBV5-1	TRBJ2-3	.	CASSLETGVMDTQYF	TGCGCCAGCAGCTTGGAGACAGGTGTTATGGATACGCAGTATTTT
.	TRBV2	TRBJ2-6	.	CASKRGGANVLTF	TGTGCCAGCAAAAGGGGCGGGGCCAACGTCCTGACTTTC
.	TRBV2	TRBJ2-3	.	CASSESQGMGTTDTQYF	TGTGCCAGCAGTGAATCACAGGGTATGGGGACCACAGATACGCAGTATTTT
few	TRBV5-1	TRBJ1-1	.	CASSLGVVTVNTEAFF	TGCGCCAGCAGCTTGGGGGTGGTCACGGTGAACACTGAAGCTTTCTTT
.	TRBV5-1	TRBJ1-4	.	CASSFGPVMNEKLFF	TGCGCCAGCAGCTTTGGGCCTGTTATGAATGAAAAACTGTTTTTT
.	TRBV30	TRBJ2-1	TRBD2	CALQAGVSYNEQFF	TGTGCCTTACAAGCGGGAGTTAGTTACAATGAGCAGTTCTTC
once	TRBV29-1	TRBJ1-4	.	CSVDGSSENEKLFF	TGCAGCGTTGACGGTAGCAGCGAAAATGAAAAACTGTTTTTT
.	TRBV19	TRBJ1-1	.	CASSSGQTNTEAFF	TGTGCCAGTAGCAGCGGACAGACGAACACTGAAGCTTTCTTT
.	TRBV6-6	TRBJ1-5	TRBD1	CASSQTGPGQHSNQPQHF	TGTGCCAGCAGTCAAACAGGCCCGGGACAGCATAGCAATCAGCCCCAGCATTTT
.	TRBV9	TRBJ2-2	.	CASSFRLVSGELFF	TGTGCCAGCAGCTTTAGACTAGTAAGCGGGGAGCTGTTTTTT
.	TRBV6-4	TRBJ2-5	.	CASSVDLGETQYF	TGTGCCAGCAGTGTGGACTTGGGGGAGACCCAGTACTTC
once	TRBV2	TRBJ1-2	.	CASRWGDYGYTF	TGTGCCAGCAGGTGGGGTGACTATGGCTACACCTTC
.	TRBV27	TRBJ1-4	TRBD1	CASSPLGTGGNEKLFF	TGTGCCAGCAGTCCATTAGGGACAGGGGGGAACGAAAAACTGTTTTTT
once	TRBV7-2	TRBJ1-2	TRBD1	CASSPRTGTYGYTF	TGTGCCAGCAGCCCGCGGACAGGGACCTATGGCTACACCTTC
.	TRBV5-1	TRBJ1-1	.	CASSFYQQNTEAFF	TGCGCCAGCAGCTTCTATCAACAGAACACTGAAGCTTTCTTT
.	TRBV30	TRBJ2-1	.	CAWSVYFRGQGAYNEQFF	TGTGCCTGGAGTGTATATTTCCGGGGGCAGGGGGCCTACAATGAGCAGTTCTTC
few	TRBV30	TRBJ1-3	.	CAWMVGSGNTIYF	TGTGCCTGGATGGTAGGGAGTGGAAACACCATATATTTT
.	TRBV13	TRBJ1-5	TRBD1	CASSLWTGGGVQPQHF	TGTGCCAGCAGCTTATGGACAGGGGGTGGTGTTCAGCCCCAGCATTTT
.	TRBV5-5	TRBJ1-1	.	CASSFRESNTEAFF	TGTGCCAGCAGCTTCCGGGAATCGAACACTGAAGCTTTCTTT
once	TRBV12-3/TRBV12-4	TRBJ1-2	.	CASSFVREWGYTF	TGTGCCAGCAGTTTTGTGCGGGAATGGGGCTACACCTTC
.	TRBV2	TRBJ2-3	TRBD2	CASSPTSGGADTQYF	TGTGCCAGCAGTCCTACTAGCGGCGGGGCAGATACGCAGTATTTT
.	TRBV18	TRBJ1-2	.	CASSPDRTEWTF	TGTGCCAGCTCCCCAGACCGGACGGAATGGACCTTC
few	TRBV2	TRBJ2-7	TRBD1	CASREGQGARRQYF	TGTGCCAGCAGAGAGGGACAGGGGGCGCGGCGGCAGTACTTC
.	TRBV7-3	TRBJ2-7	.	CASSLGGDPYEQYF	TGTGCCAGCAGCTTAGGTGGGGACCCCTACGAGCAGTACTTC
.	TRBV27	TRBJ1-5	.	CASRPPRGGNQPQHF	TGTGCCAGCAGACCTCCACGGGGCGGCAATCAGCCCCAGCATTTT
.	TRBV6-5	TRBJ1-4	.	CASRQSMTEKLFF	TGTGCCAGCCGACAGTCGATGACTGAAAAACTGTTTTTT
.	TRBV7-8	TRBJ1-6	.	CASSLVAGEPLHF	TGTGCCAGCAGCTTAGTGGCAGGCGAACCCCTCCACTTT
.	TRBV5-4	TRBJ1-4	.	CASSRTGKGEKLFF	TGTGCCAGCAGCCGTACGGGGAAGGGGGAAAAACTGTTTTTT
.	TRBV10-3	TRBJ2-3	TRBD2	CAISESAGGLPQYF	TGTGCCATCAGTGAGTCCGCGGGGGGGCTTCCGCAGTATTTT
once	TRBV6-1	TRBJ2-7	.	CASSETMVAEYEQYF	TGTGCCAGCAGTGAAACGATGGTAGCTGAATACGAGCAGTACTTC
.	TRBV2	TRBJ1-4	.	CASSEIPFGGKLFF	TGTGCCAGCAGTGAAATCCCCTTCGGTGGAAAACTGTTTTTT
.	TRBV9	TRBJ1-2	.	CASSPRPNYGYTF	TGTGCCAGCAGCCCCAGACCCAACTATGGCTACACCTTC
.	TRBV3-1/TRBV3-2	TRBJ2-1	TRBD2	CASSPRLAGVHEQFF	TGTGCCAGCAGCCCTAGACTAGCGGGAGTGCATGAGCAGTTCTTC
.	TRBV3-1/TRBV3-2	TRBJ2-3	.	CASSQGFSTQYF	TGTGCCAGCAGCCAAGGTTTCAGTACGCAGTATTTT
.	TRBV19	TRBJ1-1	.	CASSIDWGKDLNTEAFF	TGTGCCAGTAGTATAGATTGGGGCAAGGACCTAAACACTGAAGCTTTCTTT
.	TRBV7-9	TRBJ2-1	TRBD2	CASSQGLAGYNEQFF	TGTGCCAGCAGCCAGGGACTAGCGGGGTACAATGAGCAGTTCTTC
.	TRBV23-1	TRBJ2-2	.	CASSPWGQRAPTGELFF	TGCGCCAGCAGTCCCTGGGGCCAGCGAGCACCCACCGGGGAGCTGTTTTTT
.	TRBV5-1	TRBJ2-1	.	CASSPSDLILPYAEQFF	TGCGCCAGCAGCCCTTCGGACTTAATACTGCCATACGCTGAGCAGTTCTTC
.	TRBV7-6	TRBJ1-2	.	CASSSEQGFYGYTF	TGTGCCAGCAGCTCCGAACAGGGTTTCTATGGCTACACCTTC
.	TRBV3-1/TRBV3-2	TRBJ2-7	.	CASSQSAWQGPTYEQYF	TGTGCCAGCAGCCAGTCGGCCTGGCAGGGCCCTACCTACGAGCAGTACTTC
.	TRBV28	TRBJ1-5	.	CASSLYPPGASNQPQHF	TGTGCCAGCAGTTTATACCCCCCAGGGGCAAGCAATCAGCCCCAGCATTTT
.	TRBV5-6	TRBJ2-5	.	CASSLGSAGGETQYF	TGTGCCAGCAGCTTGGGTAGTGCTGGTGGAGAGACCCAGTACTTC
.	TRBV15	TRBJ1-1	.	CATSSGILLNTEAFF	TGTGCCACCTCTTCGGGCATCCTCTTAAACACTGAAGCTTTCTTT
.	TRBV3-1/TRBV3-2	TRBJ1-2	.	CASSHSPSAHYGYTF	TGTGCCAGCAGCCATAGTCCCTCGGCTCACTATGGCTACACCTTC